The 8 T cell receptor beta chains listed next were all sequenced from one sample in a study of T cell changes during pregnancy in multiple sclerosis. The method was immunoSEQ multiplex PCR; TCRdb's version includes in-frame clones alone and lacks a portion of them. The sample holds approximately 100,000 clones, approximately 94% seen once. The specimen comprised peripheral blood, sampled before pregnancy. The receptors shown here come from a female donor with multiple sclerosis, enrolled in a pregnancy study.

The chain carries TRBV27 and TRBJ2-1; the match to TRBD2 covers 7 bases. The CDR3 has 14 residues. V shed 2 bases, J shed 4 bases, and the junction held 2 bases outside the gene matches. Germline loops: CDR1 MNHEY, CDR2 SMNVEV (reference sequence). The CDR3 region has the DNA TGTGCCAGCAGTTTAGGGGGGGAATACAATGAGCAGTTCTTC. This sequence encodes CASSLGGEYNEQFF.

J is TRBJ1-1 and V is TRBV2, with D unresolved. The CDR3 consists of 13 residues. The germline V gene has CDR1 SNHLY and CDR2 FYNNEI. V lost 2 bases to trimming and J lost 7 bases, with 11 bases between them. The CDR3 sequence: CASSELRRIEAFF. The CDR3 nucleotides read TGTGCCAGCAGTGAACTTCGGAGAATTGAAGCTTTCTTT. The whole variable domain, filled in from reference TRBV2 and TRBJ1-1, reads EPEVTQTPSHQVTQMGQEVILRCVPISNHLYFYWYRQILGQKVEFLVSFYNNEISEKSEIFDDQFSVERPDGSNFTLKIRSTKLEDSAMYFCASSELRRIEAFFGQGTRLTVV.

V usage is TRBV28 and J usage is TRBJ2-1, with TRBD2 matching 8 bases. This CDR3 region has 17 residues. V lost 5 bases to trimming and J lost 0 bases; unmatched junction nucleotides: 9. Germline CDR1 is MDHEN and CDR2 is SYDVKM. The CDR3: CASSPPLSGDSYNEQFF. The CDR3 DNA reads as TGTGCCAGCAGTCCTCCCCTTAGCGGGGACTCCTACAATGAGCAGTTCTTC. The variable domain in full, completed from reference TRBV28 and TRBJ2-1, reads DVKVTQSSRYLVKRTGEKVFLECVQDMDHENMFWYRQDPGLGLRLIYFSYDVKMKEKGDIPEGYSVSREKKERFSLILESASTNQTSMYLCASSPPLSGDSYNEQFFGPGTRLTVL.

The genes are TRBV5-4 and TRBJ1-4; possibly TRBD1 for D (5 bases). The CDR3 runs to 15 residues. Germline V gene lookup returns CDR1 SGHNT and CDR2 YYREEE (reference sequence). Trimming pared 4 bases from V and 7 bases from J, leaving 17 bases between. The CDR3 coding sequence is TGTGCCAGCAGCCAAAAGACAGCGCCCAGTGAAAAACTGTTTTTT. It codes for CASSQKTAPSEKLFF. Filled out from reference TRBV5-4 and TRBJ1-4, the complete variable domain reads ETGVTQSPTHLIKTRGQQVTLRCSSQSGHNTVSWYQQALGQGPQFIFQYYREEENGRGNFPPRFSGLQFPNYSSELNVNALELDDSALYLCASSQKTAPSEKLFFGSGTQLSVL.

In this sample, this clone turned up a few times. The rearrangement joins TRBV19 to TRBJ2-1, with D possibly matching TRBD2 (7 bases). The CDR3 is 14 amino acids. V gave up 4 bases and J gave up 6 bases, with 13 bases separating them. From germline, CDR1 is LNHDA and CDR2 SQIVND (reference sequence). CDR3 residues: CASSTWEGGNEQFF. DNA for the CDR3: TGTGCCAGTAGTACGTGGGAGGGGGGCAATGAGCAGTTCTTC.

The chain is built from TRBV29-1 and TRBJ1-1; D remains unclear. Germline V gene data show CDR1 as SQVTM and CDR2 as ANQGSEA. CDR3 length: 15 residues. V was cut by 3 bases and J by 4 bases, with 18 bases left in between. The CDR3 protein is CSVDGMSNRGTEAFF. The CDR3 nucleotides read TGCAGCGTTGATGGCATGAGCAACCGGGGCACTGAAGCTTTCTTT. The variable domain in full, with the rest retrieved from reference TRBV29-1 and TRBJ1-1, is SAVISQKPSRDICQRGTSLTIQCQVDSQVTMMFWYRQQPGQSLTLIATANQGSEATYESGFVIDKFPISRPNLTFSTLTVSNMSPEDSSIYLCSVDGMSNRGTEAFFGQGTRLTVV.

The chain has TRBV4-1 and TRBJ2-7, with TRBD2 identical over 11 bases. CDR1 is MGHRA, CDR2 YSYEKL, per germline. J gave up 2 bases and V 3 bases, and 3 bases lay outside the gene matches. The length of the CDR3 is 15 residues. CDR3: CASSHGTSGAYEQYF. The DNA for the CDR3 is TGCGCCAGCAGCCATGGGACTAGCGGCGCCTACGAGCAGTACTTC.

DNA of the CDR3: TGTGCCTGGAGAGTAGCGGGAAGCTCCTACGAGCAGTACTTC. This encodes CAWRVAGSSYEQYF. The gene calls are TRBV30 and TRBJ2-7; 8 nucleotides match TRBD2. After removal of 3 bases from V and 0 bases from J, the junction contained 4 bases not matched to a gene. The CDR3 runs 14 residues. From germline, CDR1 is GTSNPN and CDR2 SVGIG (reference sequence).